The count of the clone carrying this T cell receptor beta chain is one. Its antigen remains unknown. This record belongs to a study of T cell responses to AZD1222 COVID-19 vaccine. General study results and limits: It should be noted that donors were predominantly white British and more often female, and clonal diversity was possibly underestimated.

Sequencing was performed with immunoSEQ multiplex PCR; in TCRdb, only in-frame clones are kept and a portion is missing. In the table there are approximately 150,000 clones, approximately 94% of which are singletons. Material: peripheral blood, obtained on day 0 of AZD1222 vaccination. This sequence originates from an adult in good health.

The CDR3 spells CASSPPSGGSSLNEQFF. The CDR3 DNA reads as TGTGCCAGCTCACCACCTAGCGGGGGGTCCTCACTTAATGAGCAGTTCTTC. This sequence joins TRBV18 and TRBJ2-1; TRBD2 agrees at 10 bases. Germline V gene lookup returns CDR1 KGHSH and CDR2 LQKENI. J lost 7 bases, V lost 0 bases, and 9 bases had no gene match. The CDR3 sequence is 17 residues long.